The 10 T cell receptor beta chains presented below share a single source sample, sequenced in a study of shared clonotypes between healthy human individuals (dated by TCRdb to 2018 to 2020). CD8 naive samples consisted of CD45RO-negative cells that were positively selected for CCR7, yielding a CD45RA+CCR7+ population without TemRA cells. The library was generated by the immunoSEQ multiplex PCR assay. This is the immuneACCESS table as TCRdb keeps it, with only in-frame sequences that have V and J called. A part of the clones is gone; compared with another copy, unresolved V genes explain less than half, and the rest is unexplained. The sample table lists roughly 2.1 million clones, about 93% of them with a count of one. The ten largest clones represent approximately 1.7% of the sample. The sequencing sample was made of naive CD8+ T cells from PBMCs. Sample cell subset or site, as interpreted from the label and publication: CD45RA+CCR7+. The receptors originated from a man between 18 and 35 years old in good health. Some clones in this sample may be carry-over from other donors' samples.

This clone showed up just once. The chain links TRBV11-2 to TRBJ2-6; D may be TRBD1 or TRBD2 (6 bases each). The CDR3 extends over 19 amino acids. CDR1 and CDR2 (germline): SGHAT, FQNNGV. V was cut by 5 bases and J by 0 bases, with 20 bases left in between. The DNA for the CDR3 is TGTGCCAGCAGCCGAACCGTGGGGGGCGGTAGCTCTGGGGCCAACGTCCTGACTTTC. This gives the protein CASSRTVGGGSSGANVLTF.

Concerning this clone itself: Other DNA sequences in this sample translate to the same CDR3. The gene calls are TRBV19 and TRBJ1-1, with D uncertain. With 3 bases removed from V and 2 bases from J, the gap between germline ends came to 10 bases. Per germline, CDR1 LNHDA and CDR2 SQIVND (reference sequence). The CDR3 is made up of 14 amino acids. DNA of the CDR3: TGTGCCAGTAGTATCGGACTGGGAAACACTGAAGCTTTCTTT. It codes for CASSIGLGNTEAFF. The full variable domain, its missing parts supplied by reference TRBV19 and TRBJ1-1, is DGGITQSPKYLFRKEGQNVTLSCEQNLNHDAMYWYRQDPGQGLRLIYYSQIVNDFQKGDIAEGYSVSREKKESFPLTVTSAQKNPTAFYLCASSIGLGNTEAFFGQGTRLTVV.

J is TRBJ1-2 and V is TRBV11-2; possible D gene TRBD1, 5 bases. The CDR3 is made up of 19 amino acids. V was pared by 5 bases and J by 2 bases, with 27 bases between. Germline V gene data show CDR1 as SGHAT and CDR2 as FQNNGV. CDR3 in DNA: TGTGCCAGCAGCGGGGCCGGGCAGACTCTAAGATCCCCGAACTATGGCTACACCTTC. It is translated as CASSGAGQTLRSPNYGYTF.

This chain links TRBV5-1 with TRBJ2-3, with 14 bases aligning to TRBD2. This CDR3 region has 19 residues. J was trimmed by 3 bases and V by 4 bases; bases with no gene match: 13. Germline V gene data show CDR1 as SGHRS and CDR2 as YFSETQ. CDR3 sequence reads: CASSRDPGLAGEKTDTQYF. The CDR3 DNA is TGCGCCAGCAGCCGTGACCCGGGACTAGCGGGAGAGAAAACAGATACGCAGTATTTT.

The J gene is TRBJ2-1, the V gene TRBV27, with D unclear. Germline V gene sequence: CDR1 MNHEY, CDR2 SMNVEV (reference sequence). This CDR3 comprises 12 residues. V was trimmed by 6 bases and J by 8 bases, leaving 11 bases between them. The CDR3 nucleotides are TGTGCCAGCAGCACCCTATCCCATGAGCAGTTCTTC. This codes for CASSTLSHEQFF.

This clone was seen a single time. The J gene is TRBJ2-7, the V gene TRBV10-1, with D tentatively TRBD2 (6 bases). Germline assignment: CDR1 WNHNN and CDR2 SYGVQD (reference sequence). The V end lost 0 bases, the J end lost 3 bases, and 6 bases lay between the germline ends. The CDR3 length is 13 residues. CDR3 DNA sequence: TGCGCCAGCAGTGAGTCTAGCGGCTACGAGCAGTACTTC. This gives the protein CASSESSGYEQYF.

The CDR3 spells CASSIRTSSETQYF. CDR3 nucleotide sequence: TGTGCCAGCAGCATCCGGACTAGCAGTGAGACCCAGTACTTC. V gene TRBV27 combines with J gene TRBJ2-5; the match to TRBD2 covers 8 bases. This CDR3 comprises 14 residues. CDR1 and CDR2 from the germline V gene are MNHEY and SMNVEV (reference sequence). The V and J ends lost 6 bases and 5 bases, in that order; junction bases with no gene match: 8.

V is TRBV14 and J is TRBJ2-7; a possible D gene is TRBD2 (5 bases). The V end lost 8 bases, the J end lost 0 bases, and 8 bases lay between the germline ends. The V gene's germline CDR1 is SGHDN and CDR2 FVKESK. The CDR3 is 12 residues long. The CDR3 here is CASGSASYEQYF. Written as DNA, the CDR3 is TGTGCCAGCGGGAGCGCCTCCTACGAGCAGTACTTC.

This chain connects TRBV28 to TRBJ2-7, with 9 nucleotides matching TRBD2. V trimming: 9 bases; J trimming: 5 bases; junction bases outside the gene matches: 5. Germline lookup yields CDR1 MDHEN and CDR2 SYDVKM. The CDR3 runs 12 residues. This CDR3 is CASSGRIDEQYF. The DNA of the CDR3 is TGTGCCAGTAGCGGGAGAATCGACGAGCAGTACTTC.

This clone has only one observation. The chain combines TRBV28 with TRBJ2-7; perhaps TRBD1 as D (7 bases). Germline V gene data show CDR1 as MDHEN and CDR2 as SYDVKM. Trimming removed 7 bases from V and 3 bases from J, with 16 bases in between. The CDR3 totals 14 residues. The CDR3 region is CASTRQGGGYEQYF. The CDR3 DNA reads as TGTGCCAGCACTCGACAGGGAGGAGGCTACGAGCAGTACTTC.